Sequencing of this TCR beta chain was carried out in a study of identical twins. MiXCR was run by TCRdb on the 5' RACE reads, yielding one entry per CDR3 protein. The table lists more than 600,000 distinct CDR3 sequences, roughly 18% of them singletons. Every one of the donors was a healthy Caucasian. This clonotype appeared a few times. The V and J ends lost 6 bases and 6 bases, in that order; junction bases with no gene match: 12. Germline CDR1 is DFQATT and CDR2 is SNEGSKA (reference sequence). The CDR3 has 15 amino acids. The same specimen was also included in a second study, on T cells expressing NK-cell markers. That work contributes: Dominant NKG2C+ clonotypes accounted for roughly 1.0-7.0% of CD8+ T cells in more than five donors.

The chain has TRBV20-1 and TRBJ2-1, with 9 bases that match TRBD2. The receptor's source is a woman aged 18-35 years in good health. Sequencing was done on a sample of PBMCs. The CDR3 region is CSAFSQAGGGNEQFF. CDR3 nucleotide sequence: TGCAGTGCATTCTCACAAGCGGGAGGCGGCAATGAGCAGTTCTTC.